These T cell receptor beta chains were read from a single sample in a study of T cells after yellow fever vaccination. TCRdb re-called the 5' RACE reads through MiXCR, storing one row per CDR3 protein. The sample yields hundreds of thousands of distinct CDR3 sequences, about 19% seen once. The specimen comprised PBMCs, sampled 15 days after the yellow fever booster vaccination. The receptors here all came from a man aged 25-40 years who received the YFV17D yellow fever vaccine. The CDR3 runs from the conserved cysteine through the conserved F or W. D genes are given only for firm matches. Expanded clones get a size class; other rows say once, few or many, or leave the size out.

CDR3: CASSVRGASYNEQFF; DNA: TGTGCCAGCAGCGTCCGGGGGGCCTCCTACAATGAGCAGTTCTTC; D: NA; size: few; J: TRBJ2-1; V: TRBV5-5
CDR3: CASSEHASGSSNEQFF; DNA: TGTGCCAGCAGTGAACATGCTAGCGGGAGTTCGAATGAGCAGTTCTTC; D: TRBD2; size: many; J: TRBJ2-1; V: TRBV2
CDR3: CASSQAPNSGIYNEQFF; DNA: TGCGCCAGCAGCCAAGCCCCCAATAGCGGGATCTACAATGAGCAGTTCTTC; D: TRBD2; size: few; J: TRBJ2-1; V: TRBV4-3
CDR3: CASSLGGRADGELFF; DNA: TGCGCCAGCAGCCTAGGCGGGAGGGCCGACGGGGAGCTGTTTTTT; D: TRBD2; size: few; J: TRBJ2-2; V: TRBV5-1
CDR3: CASSPASGLNTGELFF; DNA: TGTGCCAGCTCACCGGCAAGCGGCTTAAACACCGGGGAGCTGTTTTTT; D: NA; size: NA; J: TRBJ2-2; V: TRBV18
CDR3: CASSSRTRVDSPLHF; DNA: TGTGCCAGCAGCTCGAGGACTCGGGTGGATTCACCCCTCCACTTT; D: NA; size: few; J: TRBJ1-6; V: TRBV7-9
CDR3: CASSQSGPYEQYF; DNA: TGTGCCAGCAGCCAAAGCGGGCCGTACGAGCAGTACTTC; D: NA; size: NA; J: TRBJ2-7; V: TRBV16
CDR3: CASSDGSGLAANEQFF; DNA: TGTGCCAGCAGTGATGGTTCAGGACTAGCGGCAAATGAGCAGTTCTTC; D: TRBD2; size: few; J: TRBJ2-1; V: TRBV25-1
CDR3: CASSSQRTAKKETQYF; DNA: TGTGCCAGCAGTTCCCAGCGGACGGCGAAAAAAGAGACCCAGTACTTC; D: NA; size: few; J: TRBJ2-5; V: TRBV28
CDR3: CASSLGHLGDTQYF; DNA: TGTGCCAGCAGCTTAGGACACTTGGGGGATACGCAGTATTTT; D: NA; size: few; J: TRBJ2-3; V: TRBV7-9
CDR3: CASSLNEANEKLFF; DNA: TGTGCCAGCAGCTTAAATGAGGCTAATGAAAAACTGTTTTTT; D: NA; size: few; J: TRBJ1-4; V: TRBV7-6
CDR3: CASRLTAEARQETQYF; DNA: TGTGCCAGCAGGCTGACCGCCGAAGCTAGACAAGAGACCCAGTACTTC; D: NA; size: NA; J: TRBJ2-5; V: TRBV27
CDR3: CASSPVAGPGDTQYF; DNA: TGTGCCAGCTCACCCGTAGCGGGACCTGGGGATACGCAGTATTTT; D: TRBD2; size: few; J: TRBJ2-3; V: TRBV18
CDR3: CSARDGRGGVEQYF; DNA: TGCAGTGCTAGAGATGGAAGGGGGGGGGTCGAGCAGTACTTC; D: NA; size: many; J: TRBJ2-7; V: TRBV20-1
CDR3: CASSPGDGRHNEQFF; DNA: TGTGCCAGCAGCCCCGGGGACGGGCGGCACAATGAGCAGTTCTTC; D: NA; size: few; J: TRBJ2-1; V: TRBV3-1
CDR3: CASSVIQGTGELFF; DNA: TGTGCCAGCAGCGTTATACAGGGAACCGGGGAGCTGTTTTTT; D: NA; size: many; J: TRBJ2-2; V: TRBV9
CDR3: CASSQSSETQYF; DNA: TGTGCCAGCAGCCAAAGTTCGGAGACCCAGTACTTC; D: NA; size: few; J: TRBJ2-5; V: TRBV7-2
CDR3: CSATGLAGAKNIQYF; DNA: TGCAGTGCTACAGGACTAGCGGGAGCCAAAAACATTCAGTACTTC; D: TRBD2; size: few; J: TRBJ2-4; V: TRBV20-1
CDR3: CASSVPSGRPTGELFF; DNA: TGTGCCAGCAGCGTACCTAGCGGGAGGCCCACCGGGGAGCTGTTTTTT; D: TRBD2; size: NA; J: TRBJ2-2; V: TRBV5-4
CDR3: CASSFTQGAYEQYF; DNA: TGTGCCAGCAGCTTCACACAGGGGGCTTACGAGCAGTACTTC; D: TRBD1; size: NA; J: TRBJ2-7; V: TRBV7-2
CDR3: CAISESRSSGANVLTF; DNA: TGTGCCATCAGTGAGTCGCGGAGCTCTGGGGCCAACGTCCTGACTTTC; D: NA; size: NA; J: TRBJ2-6; V: TRBV10-3
CDR3: CSVPQGETQYF; DNA: TGCAGCGTTCCCCAAGGGGAGACCCAGTACTTC; D: NA; size: NA; J: TRBJ2-5; V: TRBV29-1
CDR3: CASSPRWAYQETQYF; DNA: TGTGCCAGCAGCCCCCGGTGGGCCTACCAAGAGACCCAGTACTTC; D: NA; size: NA; J: TRBJ2-5; V: TRBV7-2
CDR3: CASRPGGGEETQYF; DNA: TGTGCCAGCAGGCCAGGGGGTGGAGAGGAGACCCAGTACTTC; D: TRBD1; size: few; J: TRBJ2-5; V: TRBV5-4
CDR3: CASSARLGGRTRDQETQYF; DNA: TGTGCCAGCTCCGCGCGCCTTGGCGGGAGGACCAGGGATCAAGAGACCCAGTACTTC; D: TRBD2; size: NA; J: TRBJ2-5; V: TRBV28
CDR3: CASRGSPSYNEQFF; DNA: TGTGCCAGCAGAGGTTCGCCCTCCTACAATGAGCAGTTCTTC; D: NA; size: NA; J: TRBJ2-1; V: TRBV27